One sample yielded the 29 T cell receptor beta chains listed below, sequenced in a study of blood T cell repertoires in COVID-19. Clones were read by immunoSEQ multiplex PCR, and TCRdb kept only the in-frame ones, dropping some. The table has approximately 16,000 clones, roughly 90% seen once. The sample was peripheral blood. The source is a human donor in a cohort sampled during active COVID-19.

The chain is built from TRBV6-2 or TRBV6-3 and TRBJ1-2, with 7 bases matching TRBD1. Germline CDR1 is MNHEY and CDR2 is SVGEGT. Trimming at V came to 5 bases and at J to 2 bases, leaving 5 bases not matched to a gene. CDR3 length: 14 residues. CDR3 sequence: CASSTEQGNYGYTF. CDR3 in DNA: TGTGCCAGCAGTACCGAACAGGGGAACTATGGCTACACCTTC.

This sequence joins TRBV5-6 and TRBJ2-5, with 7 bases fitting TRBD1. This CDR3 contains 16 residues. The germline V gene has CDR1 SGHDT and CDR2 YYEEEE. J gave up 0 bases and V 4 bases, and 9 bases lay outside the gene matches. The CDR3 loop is CASSPGTDPYQETQYF. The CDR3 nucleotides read TGTGCCAGCAGCCCAGGGACAGATCCGTACCAAGAGACCCAGTACTTC. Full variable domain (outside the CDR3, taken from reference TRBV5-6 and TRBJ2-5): DAGVTQSPTHLIKTRGQQVTLRCSPKSGHDTVSWYQQALGQGPQFIFQYYEEEERQRGNFPDRFSGHQFPNYSSELNVNALLLGDSALYLCASSPGTDPYQETQYFGPGTRLLVL.

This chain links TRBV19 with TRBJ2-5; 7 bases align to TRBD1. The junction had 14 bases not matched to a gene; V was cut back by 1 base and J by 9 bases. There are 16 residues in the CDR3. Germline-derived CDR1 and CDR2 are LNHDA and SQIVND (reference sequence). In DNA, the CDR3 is TGTGCCAGTAGTATAGGTGTAGGGGGCAGCGCCGGGGCCCAGTACTTC. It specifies CASSIGVGGSAGAQYF.

The DNA of the CDR3 is TGTGCCAGCAGCTTAGGGCAGGGGTGGAGTTCACCCCTCCACTTT. Amino acids: CASSLGQGWSSPLHF. This chain connects TRBV11-2 to TRBJ1-6; maybe TRBD1 (6 bases). V was trimmed by 1 base and J by 9 bases, leaving 13 bases between them. CDR3 length equals 15 residues. Germline V lookup: CDR1 SGHAT, CDR2 FQNNGV.

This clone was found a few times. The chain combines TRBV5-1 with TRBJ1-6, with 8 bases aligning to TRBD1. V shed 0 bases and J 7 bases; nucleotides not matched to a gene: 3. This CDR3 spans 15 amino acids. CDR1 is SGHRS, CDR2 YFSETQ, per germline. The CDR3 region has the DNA TGCGCCAGCAGCTTGGGAGGACAGGGAAATTCACCCCTCCACTTT. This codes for CASSLGGQGNSPLHF. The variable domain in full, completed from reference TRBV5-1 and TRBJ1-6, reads KAGVTQTPRYLIKTRGQQVTLSCSPISGHRSVSWYQQTPGQGLQFLFEYFSETQRNKGNFPGRFSGRQFSNSRSEMNVSTLELGDSALYLCASSLGGQGNSPLHFGNGTRLTVT.

CDR3 region: CASSSGQVYNSPLHF. The CDR3 coding sequence is TGCGCCAGCAGCTCGGGACAGGTCTATAATTCACCCCTCCACTTT. The rearrangement joins TRBV5-1 to TRBJ1-6; 8 nucleotides agree with TRBD1. The CDR3 spans 15 residues. The V segment lost 3 bases and the J segment 3 bases; nucleotides outside the gene matches: 2. The germline gives CDR1 SGHRS, CDR2 YFSETQ.

The CDR3 loop reads CAWSRRRGAIPDTQYF. The CDR3 DNA sequence: TGTGCCTGGAGTCGGCGGCGGGGGGCGATCCCAGATACGCAGTATTTT. This sequence joins TRBV30 and TRBJ2-3, with 8 bases identical to TRBD2. The length of the CDR3 is 16 residues. The germline V gene encodes CDR1 GTSNPN and CDR2 SVGIG (reference sequence). V was clipped by 2 bases and J by 4 bases; unmatched bases: 11.

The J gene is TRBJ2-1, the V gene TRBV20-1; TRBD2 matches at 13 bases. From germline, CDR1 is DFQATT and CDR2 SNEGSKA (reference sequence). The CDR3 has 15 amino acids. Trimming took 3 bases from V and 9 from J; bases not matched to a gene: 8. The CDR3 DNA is TGCAGTGCTAGTGAGGGACTAGCGGGGAGGAGTGAGCAGTTCTTC. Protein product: CSASEGLAGRSEQFF.

The chain's CDR3 is CASSLARGTNEKLFF. In DNA, the CDR3 is TGCGCCAGCAGCTTGGCCAGGGGAACTAATGAAAAACTGTTTTTT. The chain has TRBV5-1 and TRBJ1-4; TRBD1 might be the D (6 bases). Germline V gene data show CDR1 as SGHRS and CDR2 as YFSETQ. V was clipped by 0 bases and J by 1 base, with 7 bases between them. The CDR3 extends over 15 amino acids. Combining the CDR3 with reference TRBV5-1 and TRBJ1-4 gives the whole variable domain KAGVTQTPRYLIKTRGQQVTLSCSPISGHRSVSWYQQTPGQGLQFLFEYFSETQRNKGNFPGRFSGRQFSNSRSEMNVSTLELGDSALYLCASSLARGTNEKLFFGSGTQLSVL.

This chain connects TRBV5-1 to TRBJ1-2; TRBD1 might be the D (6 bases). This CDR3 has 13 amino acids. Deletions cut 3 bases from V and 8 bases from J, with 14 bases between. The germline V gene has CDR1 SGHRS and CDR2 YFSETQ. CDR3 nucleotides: TGCGCCAGCAGCTCACAGGGTTTGGGGGGCTACACCTTC. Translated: CASSSQGLGGYTF.

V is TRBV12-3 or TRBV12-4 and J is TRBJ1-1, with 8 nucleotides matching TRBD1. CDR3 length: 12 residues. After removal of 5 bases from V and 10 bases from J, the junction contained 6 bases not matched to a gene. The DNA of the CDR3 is TGTGCCAGCAGTGCGTTACAGGGGGGAGCTTTCTTT. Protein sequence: CASSALQGGAFF.

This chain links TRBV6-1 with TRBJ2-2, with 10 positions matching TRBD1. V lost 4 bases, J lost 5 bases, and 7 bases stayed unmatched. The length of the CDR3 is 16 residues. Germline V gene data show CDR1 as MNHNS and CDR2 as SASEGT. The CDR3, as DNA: TGTGCCAGCAGTGCCTTGGACAGGGGGACGACCGGGGAGCTGTTTTTT. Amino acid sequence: CASSALDRGTTGELFF.

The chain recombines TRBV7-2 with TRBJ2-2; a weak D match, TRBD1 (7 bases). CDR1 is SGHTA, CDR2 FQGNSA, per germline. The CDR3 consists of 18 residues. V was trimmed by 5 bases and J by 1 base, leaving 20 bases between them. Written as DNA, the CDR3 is TGTGCCAGCAGCCCACTGAGTGGCAGGGGGGTGAACACCGGGGAGCTGTTTTTT. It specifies CASSPLSGRGVNTGELFF.

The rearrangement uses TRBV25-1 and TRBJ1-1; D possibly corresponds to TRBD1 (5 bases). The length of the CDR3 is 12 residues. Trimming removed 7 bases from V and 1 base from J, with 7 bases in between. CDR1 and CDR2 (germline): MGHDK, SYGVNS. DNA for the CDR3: TGTGCCAGCAACCAGGGGAACACTGAAGCTTTCTTT. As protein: CASNQGNTEAFF.

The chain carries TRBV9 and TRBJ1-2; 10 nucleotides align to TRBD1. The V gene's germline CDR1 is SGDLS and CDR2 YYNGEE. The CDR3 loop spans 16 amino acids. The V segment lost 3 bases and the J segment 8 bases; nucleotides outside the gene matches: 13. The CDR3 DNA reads TGTGCCAGCAGCGACACTAGACAGGGGGCGCAGGGCGGCTACACCTTC. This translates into CASSDTRQGAQGGYTF.

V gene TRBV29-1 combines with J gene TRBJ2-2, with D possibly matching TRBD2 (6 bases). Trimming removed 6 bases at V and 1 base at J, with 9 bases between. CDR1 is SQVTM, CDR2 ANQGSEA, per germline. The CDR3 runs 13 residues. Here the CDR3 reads CSVPRENTGELFF. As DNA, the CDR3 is TGCAGCGTCCCGCGGGAGAACACCGGGGAGCTGTTTTTT.

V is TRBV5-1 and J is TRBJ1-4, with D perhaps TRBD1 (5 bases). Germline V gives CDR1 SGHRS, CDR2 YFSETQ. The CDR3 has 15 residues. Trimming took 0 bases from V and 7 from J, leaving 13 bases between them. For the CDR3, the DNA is TGCGCCAGCAGCTTGGCCACGGGGGAGAGTGAAAAACTGTTTTTT. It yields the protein CASSLATGESEKLFF.

CDR3 loop: CASSTGSGNSPLHF. CDR3 DNA sequence: TGTGCCAGCAGTACGGGGAGCGGTAATTCACCCCTCCACTTT. The V gene is TRBV27, the J gene TRBJ1-6; D is unresolved. The germline gives CDR1 MNHEY, CDR2 SMNVEV (reference sequence). CDR3 length: 14 residues. V lost 5 bases and J 6 bases, leaving 11 bases between the germline ends.

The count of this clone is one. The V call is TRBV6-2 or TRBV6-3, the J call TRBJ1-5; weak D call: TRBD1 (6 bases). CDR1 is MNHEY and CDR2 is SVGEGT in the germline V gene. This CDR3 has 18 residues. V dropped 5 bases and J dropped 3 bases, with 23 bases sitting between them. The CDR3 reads CASSQLPGTGKPNQPQHF. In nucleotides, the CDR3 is TGTGCCAGCAGTCAACTTCCCGGAACAGGGAAACCCAATCAGCCCCAGCATTTT.

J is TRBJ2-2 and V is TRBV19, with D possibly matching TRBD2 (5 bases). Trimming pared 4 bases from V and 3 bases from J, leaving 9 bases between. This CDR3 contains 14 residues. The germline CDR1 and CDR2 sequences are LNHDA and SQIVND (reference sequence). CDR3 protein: CASSTGRDTGELFF. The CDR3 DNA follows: TGTGCCAGTAGTACGGGGAGAGACACCGGGGAGCTGTTTTTT.

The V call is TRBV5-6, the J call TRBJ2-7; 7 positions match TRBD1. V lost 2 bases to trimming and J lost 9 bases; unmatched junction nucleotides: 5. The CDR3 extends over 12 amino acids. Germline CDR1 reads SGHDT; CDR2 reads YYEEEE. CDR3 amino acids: CASSFGQVRQYF. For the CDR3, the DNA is TGTGCCAGCAGCTTCGGACAGGTTCGGCAGTACTTC.

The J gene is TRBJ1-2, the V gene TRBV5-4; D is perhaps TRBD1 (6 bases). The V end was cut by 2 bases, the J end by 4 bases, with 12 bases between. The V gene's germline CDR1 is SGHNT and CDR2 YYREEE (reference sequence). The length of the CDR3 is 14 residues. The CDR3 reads CASSFSQGTYGYTF. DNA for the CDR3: TGTGCCAGCAGCTTCTCCCAGGGGACCTATGGCTACACCTTC.

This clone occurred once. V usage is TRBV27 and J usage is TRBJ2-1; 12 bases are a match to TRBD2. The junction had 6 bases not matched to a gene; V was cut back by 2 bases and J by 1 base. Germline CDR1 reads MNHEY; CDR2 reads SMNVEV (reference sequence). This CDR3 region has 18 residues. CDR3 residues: CASSLQLAGGGSYNEQFF. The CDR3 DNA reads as TGTGCCAGCAGTTTACAACTAGCGGGGGGCGGGTCCTACAATGAGCAGTTCTTC.

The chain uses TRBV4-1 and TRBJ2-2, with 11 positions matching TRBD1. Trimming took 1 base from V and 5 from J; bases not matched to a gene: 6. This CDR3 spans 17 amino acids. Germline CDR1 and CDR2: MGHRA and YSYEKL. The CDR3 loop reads CASSQGWTGGWTGELFF. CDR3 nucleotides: TGCGCCAGCAGCCAAGGCTGGACAGGGGGCTGGACCGGGGAGCTGTTTTTT.

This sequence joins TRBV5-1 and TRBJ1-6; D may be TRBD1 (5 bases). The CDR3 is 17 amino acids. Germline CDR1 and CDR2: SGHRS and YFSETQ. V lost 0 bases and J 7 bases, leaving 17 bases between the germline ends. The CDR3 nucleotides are TGCGCCAGCAGCTTGGGCGGGGCAGCTACCCTAAATTCACCCCTCCACTTT. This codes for CASSLGGAATLNSPLHF.

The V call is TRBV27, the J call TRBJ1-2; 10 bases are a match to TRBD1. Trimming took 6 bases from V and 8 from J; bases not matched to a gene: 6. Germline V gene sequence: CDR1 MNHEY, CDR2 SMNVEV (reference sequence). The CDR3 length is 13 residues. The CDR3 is CASRRGTGVGYTF. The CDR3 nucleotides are TGTGCCAGCAGGAGGGGGACAGGGGTCGGCTACACCTTC.

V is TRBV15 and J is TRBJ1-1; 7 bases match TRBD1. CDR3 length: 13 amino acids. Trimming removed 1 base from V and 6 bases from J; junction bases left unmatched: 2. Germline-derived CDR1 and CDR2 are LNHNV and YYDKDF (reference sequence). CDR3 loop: CATSRGQGAEAFF. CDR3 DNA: TGTGCCACCAGCAGAGGGCAGGGGGCTGAAGCTTTCTTT. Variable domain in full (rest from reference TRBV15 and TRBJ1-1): DAMVIQNPRYQVTQFGKPVTLSCSQTLNHNVMYWYQQKSSQAPKLLFHYYDKDFNNEADTPDNFQSRRPNTSFCFLDIRSPGLGDTAMYLCATSRGQGAEAFFGQGTRLTVV.

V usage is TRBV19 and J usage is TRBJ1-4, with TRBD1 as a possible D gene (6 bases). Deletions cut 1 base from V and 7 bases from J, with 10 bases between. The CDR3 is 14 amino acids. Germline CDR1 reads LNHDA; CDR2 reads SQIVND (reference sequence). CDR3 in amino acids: CASSIAAQGEKLFF. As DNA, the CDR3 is TGTGCCAGTAGTATAGCCGCACAGGGTGAAAAACTGTTTTTT.

CDR3 residues: CASKAGFSNTEAFF. CDR3 coding DNA: TGTGCCAGCAAGGCGGGGTTTTCGAACACTGAAGCTTTCTTT. V and J are TRBV6-5 and TRBJ1-1; D gene uncertain. Germline V gene lookup returns CDR1 MNHEY and CDR2 SVGAGI. This CDR3 is 14 amino acids long. Between the trimmed V and J ends, which lost 7 bases and 1 base, there was a span of 13 bases.